These T cell receptor beta chains were read from a single sample in a study of shared clonotypes between healthy human individuals. Generated by immunoSEQ multiplex PCR, the TCRdb table keeps only in-frame clones and is missing some. Here the sample spans fewer than 600,000 clones, 70% to 80% being singletons. Sequencing input: PBMCs. The receptors here all came from a woman between 40 and 55 years old in good health. Some clones in this sample may be carry-over from other donors' samples. The CDR3 runs from the conserved cysteine through the conserved F or W. Fields, in order: CDR3 DNA, CDR3 protein, J gene, clone size, V gene, D gene. The D gene is left open where the match is weak. Size is omitted from some rows. Given values are once, few, many or a class for expanded clones.

CDR3nt: TGTGCCAGCAGCAAAAGAACCGGGAGTGAAGCTTTCTTT
CDR3aa: CASSKRTGSEAFF
j_gene: TRBJ1-1
abundance: .
v_gene: TRBV21-1
d_gene: .

CDR3nt: TGTGCCAGCACCCCGGCAGGGGCGACTGGCTATGGCTACACCTTC
CDR3aa: CASTPAGATGYGYTF
j_gene: TRBJ1-2
abundance: .
v_gene: TRBV7-8
d_gene: .

CDR3nt: TGTGCCACCAGCAGGGACAGGCACTCTGGAAACACCATATATTTT
CDR3aa: CATSRDRHSGNTIYF
j_gene: TRBJ1-3
abundance: .
v_gene: TRBV15
d_gene: TRBD1

CDR3nt: TGTGCCAGCAGGCGTACAGGGTACGCGGTTGGGGCTTTCTTT
CDR3aa: CASRRTGYAVGAFF
j_gene: TRBJ1-1
abundance: .
v_gene: TRBV6-5
d_gene: .

CDR3nt: TGTGCCAGCAGCATACCGGGACGTATCCAAGAGACCCAGTACTTC
CDR3aa: CASSIPGRIQETQYF
j_gene: TRBJ2-5
abundance: .
v_gene: TRBV5-4
d_gene: .

CDR3nt: TGTGCCAGCAGCGCGGGACAATACAATGAGCAGTTCTTC
CDR3aa: CASSAGQYNEQFF
j_gene: TRBJ2-1
abundance: .
v_gene: TRBV7-3
d_gene: .

CDR3nt: TGTGCCAGCGAAGGGTCGGCAGATACGCAGTATTTT
CDR3aa: CASEGSADTQYF
j_gene: TRBJ2-3
abundance: .
v_gene: TRBV2
d_gene: .

CDR3nt: TGTGCCAGCATGCCCAGTTTGGTCTACGAGCAGTACTTC
CDR3aa: CASMPSLVYEQYF
j_gene: TRBJ2-7
abundance: .
v_gene: TRBV28
d_gene: .

CDR3nt: TGTGCCAGCAGTGAGTGGTCTCCGGAGAACACTGAAGCTTTCTTT
CDR3aa: CASSEWSPENTEAFF
j_gene: TRBJ1-1
abundance: .
v_gene: TRBV2
d_gene: .

CDR3nt: TGCAGCGTTGTCGGCAGGACAAACTGGAACTATGGCTACACCTTC
CDR3aa: CSVVGRTNWNYGYTF
j_gene: TRBJ1-2
abundance: .
v_gene: TRBV29-1
d_gene: .

CDR3nt: TGTGCCAGCAGCCCGGGCCCCCTTCGAACTGGAAACACCATATATTTT
CDR3aa: CASSPGPLRTGNTIYF
j_gene: TRBJ1-3
abundance: once
v_gene: TRBV27
d_gene: .

CDR3nt: TGTGCTACCTCCGGGACACCGCCCTACGAGCAGTACTTC
CDR3aa: CATSGTPPYEQYF
j_gene: TRBJ2-7
abundance: .
v_gene: TRBV6-6
d_gene: .

CDR3nt: TGTGCCACCAGCAGGTTTAATGAAAAACTGTTTTTT
CDR3aa: CATSRFNEKLFF
j_gene: TRBJ1-4
abundance: .
v_gene: TRBV15
d_gene: .

CDR3nt: TGTGCCAGCAGTCGGACAGGGGTAAGGAGCTACGAGCAGTACTTC
CDR3aa: CASSRTGVRSYEQYF
j_gene: TRBJ2-7
abundance: .
v_gene: TRBV28
d_gene: TRBD1

CDR3nt: TGTGCCAGCAGTGAAGGTGGGGGGAGAACGGATCAGCCCCAGCATTTT
CDR3aa: CASSEGGGRTDQPQHF
j_gene: TRBJ1-5
abundance: .
v_gene: TRBV6-1
d_gene: .

CDR3nt: TGTGCCAGCAGCCCCTCCCGACTAGCGGGTGGTTTCTTC
CDR3aa: CASSPSRLAGGFF
j_gene: TRBJ2-1
abundance: .
v_gene: TRBV7-2
d_gene: TRBD2

CDR3nt: TGTGCCAGCAGCCTAAATGTCTTTTCCGGGGAGCTGTTTTTT
CDR3aa: CASSLNVFSGELFF
j_gene: TRBJ2-2
abundance: .
v_gene: TRBV6-4
d_gene: .

CDR3nt: TGTGCCAGCAGCGTAGGGGGACTAGCGGGTAACAATGAGCAGTTCTTC
CDR3aa: CASSVGGLAGNNEQFF
j_gene: TRBJ2-1
abundance: .
v_gene: TRBV9
d_gene: TRBD2

CDR3nt: TGTGCCAGTAGTATGTCAGAGGTCGGCCGGCCCCAGCATTTT
CDR3aa: CASSMSEVGRPQHF
j_gene: TRBJ1-5
abundance: .
v_gene: TRBV19
d_gene: .

CDR3nt: TGTGCCAGCAGTTTAGCGGGTAAAAAAAGGGGGACCCAGTACTTC
CDR3aa: CASSLAGKKRGTQYF
j_gene: TRBJ2-5
abundance: .
v_gene: TRBV28
d_gene: .

CDR3nt: TGTGCCAGCAGCTTAGTTCCGACTGAGCAGTTCTTC
CDR3aa: CASSLVPTEQFF
j_gene: TRBJ2-1
abundance: .
v_gene: TRBV7-8
d_gene: .

CDR3nt: TGTGCCAGCAGTGATGTAGGGACAGCAAAACCCTACGAGCAGTACTTC
CDR3aa: CASSDVGTAKPYEQYF
j_gene: TRBJ2-7
abundance: once
v_gene: TRBV6-1
d_gene: TRBD1

CDR3nt: TGCGCCAGCAGCTTCCGGACTAGCGAGCACACCGGGGAGCTGTTTTTT
CDR3aa: CASSFRTSEHTGELFF
j_gene: TRBJ2-2
abundance: .
v_gene: TRBV5-1
d_gene: TRBD2

CDR3nt: TGTGCCAGCAGCGACAAGGATTACGAGCAGTACTTC
CDR3aa: CASSDKDYEQYF
j_gene: TRBJ2-7
abundance: .
v_gene: TRBV11-2
d_gene: .

CDR3nt: TGTGCCAGCAGGAGGACTAGCGGAGACACCGGGGAGCTGTTTTTT
CDR3aa: CASRRTSGDTGELFF
j_gene: TRBJ2-2
abundance: .
v_gene: TRBV2
d_gene: TRBD2